These 11 T cell receptor beta chains were all obtained from the same sample, sequenced in a study of blood T cell repertoires in COVID-19. Sequencing used immunoSEQ multiplex PCR; TCRdb keeps in-frame clones, though not all of them. The data hold around 300,000 clones, with 75% to 90% observed a single time. Sample: PBMCs or T cells enriched from blood (not recorded which). The receptors derive from a middle-aged woman who had recovered from COVID-19.

CDR3 nucleotide sequence: TGTGCCAGCAGCCATACAGGGTTCAACATTCAGTACTTC. Its translation: CASSHTGFNIQYF. The chain carries TRBV3-1 (or the pseudogene TRBV3-2) and TRBJ2-4; D is perhaps TRBD1 (6 bases). The V gene's germline CDR1 is LGHDT and CDR2 YNNKEL (reference sequence). Trimming took 3 bases from V and 7 from J, leaving 10 bases between them. The CDR3 has 13 amino acids.

The chain links TRBV5-1 to TRBJ2-5, with 14 bases matching TRBD2. With 4 bases clipped from V and 5 bases from J, the junction kept 10 bases outside the gene matches. This CDR3 contains 17 residues. Germline CDR1 and CDR2: SGHRS and YFSETQ. CDR3 sequence reads: CASSPGLAGAHLETQYF. The DNA for the CDR3 is TGCGCCAGCAGCCCGGGACTAGCGGGGGCCCACCTGGAGACCCAGTACTTC.

This clone was detected only once. The rearrangement links TRBV12-5 to TRBJ1-1; D ambiguous. Germline V lookup: CDR1 LGHNT, CDR2 FRNRAP. CDR3 length equals 11 residues. Trimming took off 7 bases at V and 3 bases at J, with 6 bases between the two ends. The DNA of the CDR3 is TGTGCTAGTGCCGGTTACACTGAAGCTTTCTTT. Its translation is CASAGYTEAFF.

The chain combines TRBV2 with TRBJ2-7; 11 positions agree with TRBD2. The germline CDR1 and CDR2 sequences are SNHLY and FYNNEI. The CDR3 covers 15 residues. With 7 bases clipped from V and 6 bases from J, the junction kept 11 bases outside the gene matches. CDR3 residues: CASTPQLAGVGEQYF. CDR3 DNA: TGTGCCAGCACCCCACAACTAGCGGGAGTTGGCGAGCAGTACTTC.

The rearrangement uses TRBV4-3 and TRBJ2-1; 11 bases align to TRBD2. The CDR3 covers 16 residues. Trimming took 1 base from V and 9 from J; bases not matched to a gene: 8. The V gene's germline CDR1 is LGHNA and CDR2 YSLEER. DNA of the CDR3: TGCGCCAGCAGCCAAGTAGCGGGAGGGCCGGGAAGTGAGCAGTTCTTC. Encoded protein: CASSQVAGGPGSEQFF.

The CDR3 DNA is TGTGCCAGCAGCGTAGAAGGACTGGGGGGGATCAACATTCAAGAGACCCAGTACTTC. It specifies CASSVEGLGGINIQETQYF. This chain connects TRBV9 to TRBJ2-5; 7 bases match TRBD2. With 0 bases clipped from V and 2 bases from J, the junction kept 16 bases outside the gene matches. Germline CDR1 is SGDLS and CDR2 is YYNGEE. The CDR3 runs 19 residues.

The chain uses TRBV24-1 and TRBJ2-1; 7 bases are shared with TRBD1. The germline V gene has CDR1 KGHDR and CDR2 SFDVKD. CDR3 length equals 15 residues. V lost 2 bases and J lost 5; bases outside the gene matches: 5. In DNA, the CDR3 is TGTGCCACCAGTGATTCCAGGGGGTTTAACAATGAGCAGTTCTTC. It yields the protein CATSDSRGFNNEQFF.

CDR3 region: CASMLSLAGNEQFF. Here the CDR3 DNA reads TGTGCCAGTATGTTGAGCCTAGCGGGAAATGAGCAGTTCTTC. The V and J genes are TRBV19 and TRBJ2-1; 9 nucleotides match TRBD2. The CDR3 runs to 14 residues. Germline CDR1 is LNHDA and CDR2 is SQIVND (reference sequence). V was pared by 7 bases and J by 7 bases, with 8 bases of the junction left unmatched.

The chain links TRBV9 to TRBJ2-5; 10 bases align to TRBD2. From germline, CDR1 is SGDLS and CDR2 YYNGEE. J gave up 4 bases and V 0 bases, and 6 bases lay outside the gene matches. The CDR3 has 16 residues. The CDR3 DNA sequence: TGTGCCAGCAGCGTAGGGGCTAGCGGGGGTGGAGAGACCCAGTACTTC. Translated, it gives CASSVGASGGGETQYF.

CDR3 sequence reads: CASCRLTNEKLFF. CDR3 nucleotides: TGTGCCAGCTGCAGGCTCACTAATGAAAAACTGTTTTTT. V gene TRBV6-5 combines with J gene TRBJ1-4, with D unresolved. Germline V CDR1 and CDR2: MNHEY, SVGAGI. The length of the CDR3 is 13 residues. The V end lost 8 bases, the J end lost 2 bases, and 9 bases lay between the germline ends.

J is TRBJ1-1 and V is TRBV9; 9 nucleotides align to TRBD1. The CDR3 extends over 14 amino acids. The germline V gene has CDR1 SGDLS and CDR2 YYNGEE. With V trimmed by 4 bases and J by 5 bases, 6 bases remained unmatched. This CDR3 reads CASSISTGGTEAFF. CDR3 DNA sequence: TGTGCCAGCAGCATTTCGACAGGGGGGACTGAAGCTTTCTTT.